Here is one TCR beta chain with its context. Its antigen remains unidentified. Base qualities are not at hand, and no much larger clone is one base apart. The source of the sample is a study of T cells after yellow fever vaccination (dated by TCRdb to 2018 to 2020). Regarding the complete study: The SMART-Seq v4 Ultra Low Input RNA kit was used to prepare libraries from fractions with low cell numbers. To follow T-cell clones before and after both primary and booster YFV17D yellow fever vaccination, bulk TCR alpha and beta repertoires underwent longitudinal sequencing. The cohort comprised two healthy male donors, one aged 18 to 30 and one aged 30 to 39 years. Blood was drawn at multiple timepoints before and after primary and secondary immunization, with bulk PBMC replicates and cell subsets isolated.

The treatment or condition label of this sample denotes: live attenuated yellow fever vaccine strain. At each blood-draw timepoint, two biological replicates of bulk PBMCs were obtained. PBMCs were isolated from peripheral blood using a standard Ficoll-Paque protocol. RNA was extracted with TriZol from bulk PBMCs, CD4 and CD8 fractions, and dextramer-positive and dextramer-negative fractions. General conclusions and limits of the study: Because abundant contaminating clonotypes from the bulk population could be contained in FACS-sorted repertoires, computational filtering was required. Most clones expanded after primary vaccination (96% of CD4 and approximately 90% of CD8) were re-detected after the booster, suggesting that broad memory maintenance occurred. The secondary T-cell response was found to be weaker but faster than the primary response, with a peak reached on day 5 rather than on day 15. Because only a couple of donors were included in the study, the extent to which the findings can be generalized is limited. A small fraction of clonotypes appeared in both the CD4 and CD8 compartments, likely as a result of convergent recombination.

From the cysteine up to the phenylalanine, the CDR3 has a length of 16 residues. Only the CDR3 region is kept as DNA, spanning 48 bases read in frame from base 1. CDR1 and CDR2 (SGHTA, FQGNSA) derive from the germline V gene. V is trimmed back by 0 bases and J by 2 bases, and the junction contains 4 bases that no gene match accounts for. The sequencer listed for this sample is Illumina NovaSeq 6000. TCR cDNA was synthesized by 5'RACE template switching, through which a universal primer site and unique molecular identifiers were introduced. Priming of cDNA synthesis was performed from both the TCR alpha and TCR beta constant segments. Library amplification used two PCR steps, and the second PCR step added sample barcodes and sequencing adapters. Sequencing of libraries was done on Illumina HiSeq 2500 (2x100 bp) or NovaSeq (2x150 bp). In the source study's methods: MIGEC handled demultiplexing of reads and collapsing into UMI consensus sequences, while MiXCR performed V(D)J alignment. Using edgeR on replicate PBMC samples, clonotypes were called vaccine-responding if FDR was below 0.01 and the log2 fold change was above 5 up to day 15. Each bulk clonotype received a CD4 or CD8 identity based on whether the sequenced CD4 or CD8 repertoire contained that clonotype at higher abundance. TCRdb reprocessed the public reads (quality trimming at Q25 with fastp, clone calling with MiXCR) and kept in-frame beta chains. Each CDR3 protein appears once, grouped with its most common genes and DNA. For this entry, the V and J calls and clone size follow TCRdb and not the study's own pipeline. The sample table records some 420,000 distinct CDR3 sequences; approximately 18% of these occur just once. 15% to 20% of the sample rests with the top ten.

The sequencing used PBMCs, collected before the yellow fever booster vaccination. The chain links TRBV7-2 with TRBJ2-5; 9 central bases correspond to TRBD2. The receptor comes from a man between 18 and 35 years old who received the YFV17D yellow fever vaccine. The CDR3 sequence is CASSLAWLAGQETQYF. The nucleotide sequence reads TGTGCCAGCAGCTTAGCGTGGCTAGCGGGGCAAGAGACCCAGTACTTC.